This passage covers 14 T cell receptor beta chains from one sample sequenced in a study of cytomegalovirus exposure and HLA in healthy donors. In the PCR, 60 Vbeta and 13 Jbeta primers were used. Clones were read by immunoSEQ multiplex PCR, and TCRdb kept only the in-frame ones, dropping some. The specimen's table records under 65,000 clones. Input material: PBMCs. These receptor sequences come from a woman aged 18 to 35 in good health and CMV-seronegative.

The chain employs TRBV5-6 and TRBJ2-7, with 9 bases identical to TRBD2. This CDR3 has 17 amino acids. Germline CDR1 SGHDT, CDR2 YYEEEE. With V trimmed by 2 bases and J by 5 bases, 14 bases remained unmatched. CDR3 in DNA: TGTGCCAGCAGCTTTCTGGCTAGCGGGATGACGTCCCACGAGCAGTACTTC. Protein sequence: CASSFLASGMTSHEQYF. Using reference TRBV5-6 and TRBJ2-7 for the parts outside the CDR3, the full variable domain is DAGVTQSPTHLIKTRGQQVTLRCSPKSGHDTVSWYQQALGQGPQFIFQYYEEEERQRGNFPDRFSGHQFPNYSSELNVNALLLGDSALYLCASSFLASGMTSHEQYFGPGTRLTVT.

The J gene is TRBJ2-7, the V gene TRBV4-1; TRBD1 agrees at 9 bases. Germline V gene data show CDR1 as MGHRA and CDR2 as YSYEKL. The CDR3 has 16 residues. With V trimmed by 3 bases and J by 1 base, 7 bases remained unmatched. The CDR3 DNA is TGCGCCAGCAGCCACGAAGGACAGGGGCTTTCCTACGAGCAGTACTTC. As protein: CASSHEGQGLSYEQYF.

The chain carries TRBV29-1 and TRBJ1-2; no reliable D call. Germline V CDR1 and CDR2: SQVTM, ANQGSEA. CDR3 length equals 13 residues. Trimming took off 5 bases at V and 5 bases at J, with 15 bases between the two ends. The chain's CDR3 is CSVYAEPGYGYTF. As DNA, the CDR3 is TGCAGCGTTTACGCTGAACCCGGTTATGGCTACACCTTC.

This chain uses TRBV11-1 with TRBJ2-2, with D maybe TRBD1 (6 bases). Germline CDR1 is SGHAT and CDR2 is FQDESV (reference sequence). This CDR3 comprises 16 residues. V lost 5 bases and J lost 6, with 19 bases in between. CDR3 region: CASSQEGGRASGELFF. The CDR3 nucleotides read TGTGCCAGCAGCCAAGAAGGGGGAAGAGCGTCCGGGGAGCTGTTTTTT.

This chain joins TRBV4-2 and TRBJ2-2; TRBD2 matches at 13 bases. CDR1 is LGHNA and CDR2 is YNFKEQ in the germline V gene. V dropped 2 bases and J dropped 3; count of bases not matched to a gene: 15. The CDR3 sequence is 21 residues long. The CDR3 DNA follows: TGTGCCAGCAGCCAAAGGGTAGTCCAACCGGGACTAGCGGGGCACACCGGGGAGCTGTTTTTT. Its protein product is CASSQRVVQPGLAGHTGELFF.

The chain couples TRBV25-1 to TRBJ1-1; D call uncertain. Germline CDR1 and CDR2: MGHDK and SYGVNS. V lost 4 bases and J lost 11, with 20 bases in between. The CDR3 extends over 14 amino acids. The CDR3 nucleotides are TGTGCCAGCAGTGCGTTGCGCGATGAGACGAGGGCTTTCTTT. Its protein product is CASSALRDETRAFF.

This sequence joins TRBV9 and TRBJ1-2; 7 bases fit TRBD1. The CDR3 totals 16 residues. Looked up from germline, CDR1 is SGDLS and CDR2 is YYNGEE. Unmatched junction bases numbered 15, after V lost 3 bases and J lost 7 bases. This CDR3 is CASSGRDRVWLGGYTF. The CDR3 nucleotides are TGTGCCAGCAGCGGACGAGACAGGGTTTGGTTAGGTGGCTACACCTTC.

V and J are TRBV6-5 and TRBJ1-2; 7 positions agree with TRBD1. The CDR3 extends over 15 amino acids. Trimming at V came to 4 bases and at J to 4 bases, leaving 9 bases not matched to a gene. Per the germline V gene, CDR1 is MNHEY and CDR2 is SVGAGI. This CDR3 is CASSSRDSGSYGYTF. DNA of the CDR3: TGTGCCAGCAGTTCCCGGGACAGTGGAAGCTATGGCTACACCTTC.

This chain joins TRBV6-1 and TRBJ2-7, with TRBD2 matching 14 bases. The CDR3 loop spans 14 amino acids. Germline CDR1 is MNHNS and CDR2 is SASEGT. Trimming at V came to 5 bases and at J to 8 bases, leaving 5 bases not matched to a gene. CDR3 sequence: CASSSGTSGSKQYF. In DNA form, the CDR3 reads TGTGCCAGCAGTTCCGGGACTAGCGGGAGTAAGCAGTACTTC.

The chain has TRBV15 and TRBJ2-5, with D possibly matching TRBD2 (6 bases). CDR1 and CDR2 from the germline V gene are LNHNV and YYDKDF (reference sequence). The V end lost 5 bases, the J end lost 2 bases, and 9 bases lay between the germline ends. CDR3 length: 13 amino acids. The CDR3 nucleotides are TGTGCCACCAGCGGGGGACTTCAAGAGACCCAGTACTTC. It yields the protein CATSGGLQETQYF.

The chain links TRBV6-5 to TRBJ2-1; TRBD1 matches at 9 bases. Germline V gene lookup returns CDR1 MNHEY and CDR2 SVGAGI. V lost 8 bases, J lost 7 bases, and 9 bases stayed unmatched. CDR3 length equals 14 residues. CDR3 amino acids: CASCWDRVSNEQFF. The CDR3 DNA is TGTGCCAGCTGCTGGGACAGGGTGAGTAATGAGCAGTTCTTC.

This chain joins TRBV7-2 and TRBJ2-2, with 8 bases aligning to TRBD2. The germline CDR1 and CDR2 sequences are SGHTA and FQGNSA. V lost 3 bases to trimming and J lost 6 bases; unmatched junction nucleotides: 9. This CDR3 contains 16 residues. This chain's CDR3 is CASSLNPGLDPGELFF. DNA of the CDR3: TGTGCCAGCAGCTTGAACCCGGGACTAGACCCCGGGGAGCTGTTTTTT.

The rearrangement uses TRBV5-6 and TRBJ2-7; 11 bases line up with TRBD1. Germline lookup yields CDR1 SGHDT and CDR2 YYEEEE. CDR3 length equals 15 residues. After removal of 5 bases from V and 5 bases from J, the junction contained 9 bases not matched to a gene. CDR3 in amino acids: CASRNRGQGAHEQYF. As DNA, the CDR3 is TGTGCCAGCAGGAACAGAGGACAGGGGGCCCACGAGCAGTACTTC.

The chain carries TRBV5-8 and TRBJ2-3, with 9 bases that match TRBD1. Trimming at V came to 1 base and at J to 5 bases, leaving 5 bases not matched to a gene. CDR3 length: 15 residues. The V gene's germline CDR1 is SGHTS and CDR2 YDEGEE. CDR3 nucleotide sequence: TGTGCCAGCAGCTTGTTGGGACAGGGAGGAGATACGCAGTATTTT. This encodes CASSLLGQGGDTQYF.